This T cell receptor beta chain appears in the sequencing data of a study of OX40 agonist ivuxolimab in advanced cancers. For the study at large: An agonistic human IgG2 monoclonal antibody against OX40 (CD134) was given. Study-wide results and caveats: Clonal expansion was seen in CD4+ and CD8+ blood T cells by week 6 at 0.1 to 3.0 mg/kg.

As regards this clone: Its antigen is not identified.

Germline CDR1 reads SGDLS; CDR2 reads YYNGEE. J gave up 7 bases and V 4 bases, and 10 bases lay outside the gene matches. The CDR3 extends over 15 amino acids. Data came from immunoSEQ multiplex PCR; TCRdb stores just in-frame clones and leaves some out. In the table there are over 60,000 clones, 75% to 90% of which are singletons. J is TRBJ2-1 and V is TRBV9, with 8 positions matching TRBD2. The sample consisted of CD4+ or CD8+ T cells sorted from blood, taken in a trial of the OX40 agonist ivuxolimab. The receptor was isolated from an adult with an advanced solid tumor such as melanoma, head and neck, liver or kidney cancer. The CDR3 is CASSSLAGGSNEQFF. The CDR3 DNA reads TGTGCCAGCAGCAGCCTAGCGGGTGGTTCTAATGAGCAGTTCTTC.